These 16 T cell receptor beta chains were sequenced from one sample in a study of T cell clonotyping in hematopoietic cell transplantation. Clones were read by immunoSEQ multiplex PCR, and TCRdb kept only the in-frame ones, dropping some. The sample shows tens of thousands of clones, approximately 88% of them seen only once. Source material: peripheral blood mononuclear cells. These receptors were obtained from a woman aged 40 to 49 in good health. Some clones in this sample may be carry-over from other donors' samples.

This clone was recorded once. The rearrangement joins TRBV14 to TRBJ2-3; D remains ambiguous. Germline CDR1 and CDR2: SGHDN and FVKESK. V was shortened by 7 bases and J by 3 bases, with 8 bases between the two germline ends. This CDR3 region has 12 residues. CDR3 region: CASKAGTDTQYF. The CDR3 DNA sequence: TGTGCCAGCAAGGCAGGAACAGATACGCAGTATTTT.

This clone was seen only once. The genes are TRBV4-1 and TRBJ1-3, with a possible D match to TRBD1 (6 bases). Trimming shortened V by 4 bases and J by 6 bases, and 10 bases separated the two germline ends. The germline V gene encodes CDR1 MGHRA and CDR2 YSYEKL. The CDR3 contains 13 residues. Here the CDR3 reads CASSRPGVNTIYF. CDR3 bases: TGCGCCAGCAGCCGCCCAGGGGTAAACACCATATATTTT.

CDR3 amino acids: CASSSVAGGWNGELFF. For the CDR3, the DNA is TGTGCCAGCAGCAGCGTCGCGGGTGGGTGGAACGGGGAGCTGTTTTTT. The chain has TRBV9 and TRBJ2-2; D possibly corresponds to TRBD2 (5 bases). The CDR3 has 16 residues. V lost 4 bases, J lost 7 bases, and 20 bases lay in between. Germline-derived CDR1 and CDR2 are SGDLS and YYNGEE. Together with reference TRBV9 and TRBJ2-2, the CDR3 gives the full variable domain: DSGVTQTPKHLITATGQRVTLRCSPRSGDLSVYWYQQSLDQGLQFLIQYYNGEERAKGNILERFSAQQFPDLHSELNLSSLELGDSALYFCASSSVAGGWNGELFFGEGSRLTVL.

This rearrangement joins TRBV5-1 to TRBJ1-1, with 7 bases fitting TRBD1. Germline V CDR1 and CDR2: SGHRS, YFSETQ. V shed 1 base and J 4 bases; nucleotides not matched to a gene: 7. The CDR3 runs 15 residues. DNA for the CDR3: TGCGCCAGCAGCTTGCCTACAGGGGAAGGCACTGAAGCTTTCTTT. The encoded protein is CASSLPTGEGTEAFF. The full variable domain, completed using reference TRBV5-1 and TRBJ1-1, is KAGVTQTPRYLIKTRGQQVTLSCSPISGHRSVSWYQQTPGQGLQFLFEYFSETQRNKGNFPGRFSGRQFSNSRSEMNVSTLELGDSALYLCASSLPTGEGTEAFFGQGTRLTVV.

The V call is TRBV7-2, the J call TRBJ2-5; TRBD1 matches 7 bases. CDR1 and CDR2 from the germline V gene are SGHTA and FQGNSA. The CDR3 has 16 residues. V dropped 1 base and J dropped 5; count of bases not matched to a gene: 10. For the CDR3, the DNA is TGTGCCAGCAGCTTAGGGTCCAGGGGGAGTGACGAGACCCAGTACTTC. Translating gives CASSLGSRGSDETQYF.

This chain uses TRBV28 with TRBJ1-1, with a possible D match to TRBD1 (6 bases). V was clipped by 11 bases and J by 4 bases, with 14 bases between them. The CDR3 loop spans 12 amino acids. Germline CDR1 and CDR2: MDHEN and SYDVKM. CDR3 sequence reads: CALLSQGTEAFF. The CDR3, as DNA: TGTGCCCTCCTTTCACAGGGCACTGAAGCTTTCTTT.

V usage is TRBV7-2 and J usage is TRBJ2-3; 7 nucleotides line up with TRBD2. From germline, CDR1 is SGHTA and CDR2 FQGNSA. Trimming cost V 3 bases and J 4 bases; bases outside gene matches: 10. The CDR3 has 16 amino acids. The CDR3, as DNA: TGTGCCAGCAGCTTTCCGCGGGAGAGGAGTTCAGATACGCAGTATTTT. Translation gives CASSFPRERSSDTQYF.

The V and J genes are TRBV7-2 and TRBJ1-2; D gene ambiguous. V shed 1 base and J shed 6 bases, with 12 bases lying between them. The germline V gene has CDR1 SGHTA and CDR2 FQGNSA. The CDR3 contains 14 residues. CDR3 sequence reads: CASSLVPGGNGYTF. The CDR3 DNA reads TGTGCCAGCAGCTTAGTGCCGGGAGGGAATGGCTACACCTTC. The whole variable domain, remainder taken from reference TRBV7-2 and TRBJ1-2, is GAGVSQSPSNKVTEKGKDVELRCDPISGHTALYWYRQSLGQGLEFLIYFQGNSAPDKSGLPSDRFSAERTGGSVSTLTIQRTQQEDSAVYLCASSLVPGGNGYTFGSGTRLTVV.

The chain is built from TRBV4-3 and TRBJ2-1; D is undetermined. The length of the CDR3 is 16 residues. V lost 4 bases, J lost 9 bases, and 22 bases lay in between. Germline values: CDR1 LGHNA, CDR2 YSLEER. The CDR3: CASSPRGDSLVFEQFF. In DNA, the CDR3 is TGCGCCAGCAGCCCGAGAGGAGACTCGTTGGTCTTTGAGCAGTTCTTC.

The rearrangement links TRBV5-6 to TRBJ2-1; 8 bases are a match to TRBD2. CDR1 SGHDT and CDR2 YYEEEE come from the germline V gene. V was clipped by 2 bases and J by 4 bases; unmatched bases: 5. The CDR3 totals 15 residues. The chain's CDR3 is CASSLGTSGYNEQFF. CDR3 coding DNA: TGTGCCAGCAGCTTAGGCACTAGCGGATACAATGAGCAGTTCTTC. Full variable domain (remainder filled in from reference TRBV5-6 and TRBJ2-1): DAGVTQSPTHLIKTRGQQVTLRCSPKSGHDTVSWYQQALGQGPQFIFQYYEEEERQRGNFPDRFSGHQFPNYSSELNVNALLLGDSALYLCASSLGTSGYNEQFFGPGTRLTVL.

As DNA, the CDR3 is TGTGCCAGCAGCCTAGGCTTTACAGGTGTCACAGATACGCAGTATTTT. As protein: CASSLGFTGVTDTQYF. The chain links TRBV4-2 to TRBJ2-3; D is possibly TRBD1 (5 bases). Trimming took off 4 bases at V and 2 bases at J, with 16 bases between the two ends. Per germline, CDR1 LGHNA and CDR2 YNFKEQ. This CDR3 has 16 amino acids.

As DNA, the CDR3 is TGCGCCAGCAGCCCACGAAGGGTGAACACTGAAGCTTTCTTT. This gives the protein CASSPRRVNTEAFF. The chain has TRBV5-1 and TRBJ1-1; D remains unclear. Germline V gene lookup returns CDR1 SGHRS and CDR2 YFSETQ. The CDR3 runs 14 residues. The V gene lost 4 bases and the J gene lost 0 bases, with 10 bases spanning the gap.

For this clone: One end of the junction is discordant with germline, which a read error may explain. The J gene is TRBJ2-1, the V gene TRBV7-7; tentatively, D is TRBD2 (5 bases). Germline CDR1 reads SSHAT; CDR2 reads FNYEAQ (reference sequence). The CDR3 loop spans 15 amino acids. In nucleotides, the CDR3 is TGTGCTAGCAGCTTAGCGACCCGCCGATACAATGAGCAGTTCTTC. Its protein product is CASSLATRRYNEQFF.

The chain employs TRBV7-2 and TRBJ2-2; 11 positions agree with TRBD2. Germline V CDR1 and CDR2: SGHTA, FQGNSA. This CDR3 is 17 amino acids long. Trimming cost V 6 bases and J 0 bases; bases outside gene matches: 6. CDR3 amino acids: CASSHPGLAANTGELFF. CDR3 DNA: TGTGCCAGCAGTCATCCGGGACTAGCGGCGAACACCGGGGAGCTGTTTTTT.

This clone was seen more than once but under ten times. The chain has TRBV11-3 and TRBJ2-7; perhaps TRBD1 as D (5 bases). V lost 2 bases, J lost 7 bases, and 12 bases lay in between. CDR1 and CDR2 from the germline V gene are SGHNT and YENEEA. This CDR3 is built from 13 residues. The CDR3, as DNA: TGTGCCAGCAGCTTACAAGGGGCTGAGGAGCAGTACTTC. Its protein product is CASSLQGAEEQYF.

This chain links TRBV19 with TRBJ2-7; 12 positions agree with TRBD2. V trimming: 6 bases; J trimming: 0 bases; junction bases outside the gene matches: 9. The CDR3 extends over 17 amino acids. Germline CDR1 reads LNHDA; CDR2 reads SQIVND (reference sequence). CDR3 protein: CASRDLAGGPHSYEQYF. The CDR3 DNA reads TGTGCCAGTAGAGATCTAGCGGGAGGGCCCCACTCCTACGAGCAGTACTTC.